This TCR beta chain appears in the sequencing data of a study of blood T cell repertoires in COVID-19. Study as a whole: Sources were T cells, B-cell-depleted T cells, or PBMCs; the material itself was cDNA or gDNA.

The CDR3 is 15 amino acids. V lost 1 base and J lost 5, with 13 bases in between. In germline, CDR1 is SGHVS, CDR2 FQNEAQ. Some clones are missing from TCRdb's copy, which holds only in-frame ones; the method was immunoSEQ multiplex PCR. The sample includes about 370,000 clones, around 87% seen only once; the top ten take around 7%. This clonotype was obtained from a young man with active or convalescent COVID-19. The chain is built from TRBV7-8 and TRBJ2-3; D is possibly TRBD2 (6 bases). The sample consisted of peripheral blood. CDR3 nucleotide sequence: TGTGCCAGCAGCTTAGATGGCAGGCGGGAAGATACGCAGTATTTT. It specifies CASSLDGRREDTQYF.